This T cell receptor beta chain appears in the sequencing data of a study of blood T cell repertoires in COVID-19. Study-level background: In each case, the material was cDNA or gDNA derived from T cells, B-cell-depleted T cells, or PBMCs.

The J segment lost 3 bases and the V segment lost 1 base, leaving 4 bases of the junction unmatched. The germline gives CDR1 SGDLS, CDR2 YYNGEE. The CDR3 runs to 16 residues. As processed by the authors: Amplification of reference gene primers provided the estimated nucleated cell counts. Sequencing used immunoSEQ multiplex PCR; TCRdb keeps in-frame clones, though not all of them. V and J calls and clone size are as listed in that table; D and trimming were resolved from the DNA. Among roughly 79,000 clones listed, approximately 84% were seen once. The genes are TRBV9 and TRBJ2-2; 9 bases are shared with TRBD1. This receptor was taken from a man in his sixties with active or convalescent COVID-19. Input material: peripheral blood. CDR3 bases: TGTGCCAGCAGCGTAAGACAGGGGGGTGACACCGGGGAGCTGTTTTTT. Translation gives CASSVRQGGDTGELFF.